The 18 T cell receptor beta chains presented below share a single source sample, sequenced in a study of follicular helper T cells after annual influenza vaccination. Time point here: 2014-2015 season, 7 days after vaccination. Sequencing was performed with immunoSEQ multiplex PCR; in TCRdb, only in-frame clones are kept and a portion is missing. The repertoire holds several thousand clones, with roughly 80% as singletons. The input for sequencing was CXCR5+ CD38- circulating T follicular helper cells from blood, taken 7 days after influenza vaccination. Indicated subset: circulating Tfh, non-naive CD4+CXCR5+PD-1+ (ICOS+CD38+ or ICOS-CD38-). These TCRs come from an adult who received the influenza vaccine.

This sequence joins TRBV5-1 and TRBJ2-3, with TRBD2 matching over 10 bases. The CDR3 length is 18 residues. Losses at the gene ends were 5 bases for V and 7 bases for J; bases not matched to a gene: 19. CDR1 SGHRS and CDR2 YFSETQ come from the germline V gene. CDR3 nucleotide sequence: TGCGCCAGCAGACCTGGGGTGGTAGCGGGAGGATCTGGAAATACGCAGTATTTT. Translated, it gives CASRPGVVAGGSGNTQYF.

This clone has a single count. The chain couples TRBV10-3 to TRBJ2-1, with unresolved D. Deletions cut 0 bases from V and 10 bases from J, with 13 bases between. Germline V gene lookup returns CDR1 ENHRY and CDR2 SYGVKD. The CDR3 has 14 residues. The CDR3 loop is CAISESAIELEQFF. The CDR3 region has the DNA TGTGCCATCAGTGAGTCCGCGATTGAGCTCGAGCAGTTCTTC.

This clone appeared once. The J gene is TRBJ1-1, the V gene TRBV6-1; TRBD1 might be the D (5 bases). CDR1 MNHNS and CDR2 SASEGT come from the germline V gene. Trimming removed 1 base at V and 4 bases at J, with 13 bases between. There are 15 residues in the CDR3. The CDR3, as DNA: TGTGCCAGCAGTGAAGGGACAACCCCCAGCACTGAAGCTTTCTTT. This gives the protein CASSEGTTPSTEAFF.

This chain joins TRBV18 and TRBJ1-1, with D hard to call. V was cut by 3 bases and J by 0 bases, with 11 bases left in between. Germline CDR1 is KGHSH and CDR2 is LQKENI. The CDR3 is 15 amino acids. CDR3 residues: CASSPRTVMNTEAFF. CDR3 sequence (DNA): TGTGCCAGCTCACCTCGGACGGTCATGAACACTGAAGCTTTCTTT.

The chain links TRBV7-2 to TRBJ1-2; D is perhaps TRBD1 (6 bases). This CDR3 contains 12 residues. The ends were cut back, 6 bases at V and 4 bases at J, with 9 bases in the middle. Germline loops: CDR1 SGHTA, CDR2 FQGNSA. In nucleotides, the CDR3 is TGTGCCAGCAGACGGGACACCTATGGCTACACCTTC. This sequence encodes CASRRDTYGYTF.

The CDR3 is CASSGPGQGASGYTF. The CDR3 nucleotides read TGTGCCAGCAGTGGACCGGGACAGGGGGCCAGTGGCTACACCTTC. V is TRBV6-6 and J is TRBJ1-2; the match to TRBD1 covers 12 bases. Per germline, CDR1 MNHNY and CDR2 SVGAGI (reference sequence). The V and J ends lost 5 bases and 7 bases, in that order; junction bases with no gene match: 8. This CDR3 contains 15 residues.

This clone was recorded once. The gene calls are TRBV28 and TRBJ2-1; D is possibly TRBD1 (6 bases). Trimming left V 5 bases short and J 4 bases short, with 15 bases between. The length of the CDR3 is 15 residues. Germline CDR1 MDHEN, CDR2 SYDVKM. The CDR3 bases are TGTGCCAGCAGTGAACCAGGGGCCAAGTACAATGAGCAGTTCTTC. It specifies CASSEPGAKYNEQFF.

The chain couples TRBV29-1 to TRBJ2-1; weak D call: TRBD1 (7 bases). V lost 6 bases, J lost 9 bases, and 18 bases lay in between. The CDR3 runs 13 residues. Looked up from germline, CDR1 is SQVTM and CDR2 is ANQGSEA. The CDR3 protein is CSVRPQGGGEQFF. CDR3 coding DNA: TGCAGCGTCAGGCCCCAGGGGGGCGGTGAGCAGTTCTTC.

J is TRBJ2-2 and V is TRBV28; the match to TRBD1 covers 7 bases. Germline assignment: CDR1 MDHEN and CDR2 SYDVKM. This CDR3 comprises 15 residues. Unmatched junction bases numbered 0, after V lost 1 base and J lost 1 base. The CDR3 reads CASSLSGGNTGELFF. DNA for the CDR3: TGTGCCAGCAGTTTATCAGGGGGGAACACCGGGGAGCTGTTTTTT. The full variable domain, rest sourced from reference TRBV28 and TRBJ2-2, is DVKVTQSSRYLVKRTGEKVFLECVQDMDHENMFWYRQDPGLGLRLIYFSYDVKMKEKGDIPEGYSVSREKKERFSLILESASTNQTSMYLCASSLSGGNTGELFFGEGSRLTVL.

The chain combines TRBV28 with TRBJ1-1, with 11 positions matching TRBD1. CDR1 is MDHEN, CDR2 SYDVKM, per germline. The length of the CDR3 is 15 residues. J gave up 1 base and V 8 bases, and 6 bases lay outside the gene matches. The CDR3 coding sequence is TGTGCCAGCGGGAGGACAGGGGGCCAGAACACTGAAGCTTTCTTT. Amino acids: CASGRTGGQNTEAFF.

This chain uses TRBV28 with TRBJ2-2; perhaps TRBD2 as D (7 bases). The CDR3 has 14 residues. CDR1 and CDR2 from the germline V gene are MDHEN and SYDVKM. The V end was cut by 8 bases, the J end by 4 bases, with 14 bases between. The chain's CDR3 is CASGRGDVTGELFF. CDR3 sequence (DNA): TGTGCCAGCGGGAGGGGGGATGTCACCGGGGAGCTGTTTTTT.

The sample holds a few counts of this clone. V is TRBV19 and J is TRBJ1-4; possible D gene TRBD1, 5 bases. Trimming pared 6 bases from V and 8 bases from J, leaving 16 bases between. CDR3 size: 14 residues. CDR1 is LNHDA, CDR2 SQIVND, per germline (reference sequence). In nucleotides, the CDR3 is TGTGCCAGTAGAATGGGGCAGTTAGGAGAAAAACTGTTTTTT. Translated, it gives CASRMGQLGEKLFF. Looking up the rest from reference TRBV19 and TRBJ1-4 gives the full variable domain: DGGITQSPKYLFRKEGQNVTLSCEQNLNHDAMYWYRQDPGQGLRLIYYSQIVNDFQKGDIAEGYSVSREKKESFPLTVTSAQKNPTAFYLCASRMGQLGEKLFFGSGTQLSVL.

V gene TRBV5-5 combines with J gene TRBJ1-1; 7 bases align to TRBD1. CDR3 length: 14 residues. After removal of 4 bases from V and 5 bases from J, the junction contained 8 bases not matched to a gene. Per germline, CDR1 SGHKS and CDR2 YYEKEE (reference sequence). The CDR3 DNA sequence: TGTGCCAGCAGCGGAGGACAGGTGGGAACTGAAGCTTTCTTT. It encodes CASSGGQVGTEAFF.

CDR3 sequence reads: CASSIAGASFTGELFF. Written as DNA, the CDR3 is TGTGCCAGTAGTATAGCCGGCGCTAGCTTCACCGGGGAGCTGTTTTTT. The chain is built from TRBV19 and TRBJ2-2, with D tentatively TRBD2 (5 bases). This CDR3 region has 16 residues. The V gene's germline CDR1 is LNHDA and CDR2 SQIVND (reference sequence). V was clipped by 1 base and J by 4 bases, with 13 bases between them.

The rearrangement uses TRBV5-4 and TRBJ2-5; D remains ambiguous. V was trimmed by 0 bases and J by 5 bases, leaving 8 bases between them. Germline V gene sequence: CDR1 SGHNT, CDR2 YYREEE (reference sequence). CDR3 length equals 13 residues. The CDR3 DNA follows: TGTGCCAGCAGCTTGGGTGGTTTCGAGACCCAGTACTTC. This gives the protein CASSLGGFETQYF.

Comments on this clone: One end of the junction varies from germline; a read error may be responsible. V and J are TRBV28 and TRBJ1-2; D call uncertain. Looked up from germline, CDR1 is MDHEN and CDR2 is SYDVKM. This CDR3 spans 8 amino acids. The CDR3 region has the DNA TGTGCCAGCAGGTCCTTAGACTTC. Amino acids: CASRSLDF.

This chain joins TRBV14 and TRBJ1-3; maybe TRBD1 (5 bases). CDR3 length: 15 residues. CDR1 and CDR2 (germline): SGHDN, FVKESK. V was clipped by 1 base and J by 3 bases, with 10 bases between them. Here the CDR3 DNA reads TGTGCCAGCAGCCAAGTCAGGGCGTATGGAAACACCATATATTTT. It specifies CASSQVRAYGNTIYF.

J is TRBJ1-2 and V is TRBV30; TRBD1 aligns across 7 bases. Germline V CDR1 and CDR2: GTSNPN, SVGIG (reference sequence). Trimming at V came to 3 bases and at J to 4 bases, leaving 14 bases not matched to a gene. The CDR3 has 16 residues. The CDR3 reads CAWSRAGSGGGYGYTF. As DNA, the CDR3 is TGTGCCTGGAGCAGGGCGGGATCAGGGGGGGGCTATGGCTACACCTTC. The full variable domain, its missing parts supplied by reference TRBV30 and TRBJ1-2, is SQTIHQWPATLVQPVGSPLSLECTVEGTSNPNLYWYRQAAGRGLQLLFYSVGIGQISSEVPQNLSASRPQDRQFILSSKKLLLSDSGFYLCAWSRAGSGGGYGYTFGSGTRLTVV.